Sequencing of this TCR beta chain was carried out in a study of shared clonotypes between healthy human individuals. Sequencing used immunoSEQ multiplex PCR; TCRdb keeps in-frame clones, though not all of them. Here the sample spans 1.5 million to 2.5 million clones, roughly 94% being singletons. The V end was cut by 0 bases, the J end by 5 bases, with 10 bases between. Per the germline V gene, CDR1 is LGHNA and CDR2 is YSLEER. The CDR3 totals 15 residues. Terminally differentiated effector memory CD45RA+ cells were excluded from the naive CD8 cells, which were CD45RO-negative and positively selected for CCR7.

Sequencing input: naive CD8+ T cells sorted from blood. The receptor was derived from a man in his late teens or twenties in good health. V is TRBV4-3 and J is TRBJ1-4, with TRBD1 as a possible D gene (5 bases). This CDR3 is CASSQDTGPNEKLFF. The CDR3 nucleotides read TGCGCCAGCAGCCAAGATACGGGACCAAATGAAAAACTGTTTTTT.